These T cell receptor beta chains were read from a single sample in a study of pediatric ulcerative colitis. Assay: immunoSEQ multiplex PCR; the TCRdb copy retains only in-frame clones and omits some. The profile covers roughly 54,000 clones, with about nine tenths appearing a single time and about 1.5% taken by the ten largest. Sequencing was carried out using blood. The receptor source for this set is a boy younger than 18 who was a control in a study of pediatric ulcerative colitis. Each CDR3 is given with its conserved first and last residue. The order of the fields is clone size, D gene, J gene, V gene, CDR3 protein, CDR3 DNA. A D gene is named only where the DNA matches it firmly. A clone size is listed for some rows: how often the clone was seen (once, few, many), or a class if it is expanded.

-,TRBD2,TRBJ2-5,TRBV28,CASSSLTSGAFQETQYF,TGTGCCAGCAGTTCCTTGACTAGCGGGGCTTTCCAAGAGACCCAGTACTTC
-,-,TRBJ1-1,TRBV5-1,CASSLDSGEAFF,TGCGCCAGCAGCCTGGACAGCGGTGAAGCTTTCTTT
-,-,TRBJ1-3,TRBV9,CASSALSSGNTIYF,TGTGCCAGCAGCGCCCTGAGCTCTGGAAACACCATATATTTT
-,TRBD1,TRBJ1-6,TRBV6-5,CASRGTGSYNSPLHF,TGTGCCAGCAGAGGGACAGGGAGCTATAATTCACCCCTCCACTTT
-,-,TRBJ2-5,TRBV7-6,CASSQGPRETQYF,TGTGCCAGCAGCCAGGGGCCACGGGAGACCCAGTACTTC
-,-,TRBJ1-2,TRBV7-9,CASSWIPYTF,TGTGCCAGCAGCTGGATCCCCTACACCTTC
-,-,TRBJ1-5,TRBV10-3,CAISPNSNQPQHF,TGTGCCATCAGTCCGAATAGCAATCAGCCCCAGCATTTT
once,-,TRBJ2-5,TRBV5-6,CASSSLSARRSETQYF,TGTGCCAGCAGCTCCCTTTCGGCCAGGCGATCAGAGACCCAGTACTTC
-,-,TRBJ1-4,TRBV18,CASSPGVTNEKLFF,TGTGCCAGCTCACCGGGGGTAACTAATGAAAAACTGTTTTTT
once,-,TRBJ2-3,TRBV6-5,CASTKGGSNTDTQYF,TGTGCCAGCACAAAAGGGGGGAGCAACACAGATACGCAGTATTTT
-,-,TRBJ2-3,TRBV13,CASSLGSTDTQYF,TGTGCCAGCAGCTTAGGAAGCACAGATACGCAGTATTTT
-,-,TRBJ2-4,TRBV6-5,CASSLYISPGNIQYF,TGTGCCAGCAGTTTATATATCTCCCCAGGAAACATTCAGTACTTC
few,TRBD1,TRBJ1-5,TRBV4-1,CASSHGQVSNQPQHF,TGCGCCAGCAGCCACGGACAGGTTAGCAATCAGCCCCAGCATTTT
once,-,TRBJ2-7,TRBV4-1,CASSQVETNRTAVYEQYF,TGCGCCAGCAGCCAAGTTGAGACAAACAGGACAGCCGTCTACGAGCAGTACTTC
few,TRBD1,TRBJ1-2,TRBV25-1,CASSQGDYGYTF,TGTGCCAGCAGTCAGGGGGACTATGGCTACACCTTC
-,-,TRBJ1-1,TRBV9,CASSAGLKNTEAFF,TGTGCCAGCAGCGCCGGACTCAAGAACACTGAAGCTTTCTTT
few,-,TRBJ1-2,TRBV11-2,CASSVGGSGYTF,TGTGCCAGCAGCGTGGGGGGCTCTGGCTACACCTTC
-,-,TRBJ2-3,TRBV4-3,CASSQDGQGGDTQYF,TGCGCCAGCAGCCAAGATGGCCAGGGGGGAGATACGCAGTATTTT
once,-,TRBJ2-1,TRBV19,CASSIGWISYNEQFF,TGTGCCAGTAGTATAGGCTGGATTTCCTACAATGAGCAGTTCTTC
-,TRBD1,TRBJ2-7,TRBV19,CASSKDRAPSYEQYF,TGTGCCAGTAGTAAAGACAGGGCTCCTTCCTACGAGCAGTACTTC